Listed here are 27 T cell receptor beta chains from one sample, sequenced in a study of shared clonotypes between healthy human individuals. Method: immunoSEQ multiplex PCR; TCRdb's copy keeps in-frame clones and lacks some. The table lists around 550,000 clones, 90% to 96% of them singletons. The sequenced sample consisted of naive CD4+ T cells sorted from blood. Indicated subset: CD45RA+ positively selected. Receptor source: a woman in her thirties in good health.

The rearrangement links TRBV10-2 to TRBJ1-1, with TRBD1 identical over 9 bases. The CDR3 spans 14 residues. With V trimmed by 8 bases and J by 8 bases, 12 bases remained unmatched. From germline, CDR1 is WSHSY and CDR2 SAAADI. The DNA of the CDR3 is TGCGCCAGCTCAGACAGGGGGTCAAGCCTAGAAGCTTTCTTT. Translating it yields CASSDRGSSLEAFF.

This chain joins TRBV11-2 and TRBJ2-7, with D possibly being TRBD2 (5 bases). In germline, CDR1 is SGHAT, CDR2 FQNNGV. The CDR3 consists of 13 residues. Deletions cut 6 bases from V and 6 bases from J, with 15 bases between. The CDR3 loop reads CASRAPLGVEQYF. The CDR3 DNA sequence: TGTGCCAGCAGGGCCCCACTCGGGGTCGAGCAGTACTTC.

The CDR3 region is CASSATLNTEAFF. For the CDR3, the DNA is TGTGCCAGCAGTGCAACATTGAACACTGAAGCTTTCTTT. The V gene is TRBV6-5, the J gene TRBJ1-1; no reliable D call. The CDR3 has 13 residues. CDR1 and CDR2 from the germline V gene are MNHEY and SVGAGI. V gave up 5 bases and J gave up 0 bases, with 7 bases separating them.

The chain joins TRBV7-9 to TRBJ1-1, with 8 bases matching TRBD1. Per germline, CDR1 SEHNR and CDR2 FQNEAQ (reference sequence). This CDR3 is 16 amino acids long. V lost 6 bases to trimming and J lost 4 bases; unmatched junction nucleotides: 13. The CDR3: CASRQRTGQIGTEAFF. As DNA, the CDR3 is TGTGCCAGCAGACAGAGGACAGGGCAGATAGGCACTGAAGCTTTCTTT. Combining the CDR3 with reference TRBV7-9 and TRBJ1-1 gives the whole variable domain DTGVSQNPRHKITKRGQNVTFRCDPISEHNRLYWYRQTLGQGPEFLTYFQNEAQLEKSRLLSDRFSAERPKGSFSTLEIQRTEQGDSAMYLCASRQRTGQIGTEAFFGQGTRLTVV.

This rearrangement joins TRBV5-1 to TRBJ2-1, with D possibly TRBD2 on 5 matching bases. The V gene's germline CDR1 is SGHRS and CDR2 YFSETQ. V lost 4 bases and J 0 bases, leaving 20 bases between the germline ends. The CDR3 is 18 residues long. CDR3 sequence: CASSMTTRGGNSYNEQFF. As DNA, the CDR3 is TGCGCCAGCAGCATGACAACTAGAGGTGGAAACTCCTACAATGAGCAGTTCTTC.

J is TRBJ2-3 and V is TRBV11-3, with TRBD2 matching over 10 bases. This CDR3 is 19 amino acids long. In germline, CDR1 is SGHNT, CDR2 YENEEA. Trimming removed 0 bases from V and 6 bases from J; junction bases left unmatched: 15. The CDR3 DNA follows: TGTGCCAGCAGCTTAGATCCGGGGCTAGCGGGAGTTGTTTGGGATACGCAGTATTTT. This gives the protein CASSLDPGLAGVVWDTQYF. Combining the CDR3 with reference TRBV11-3 and TRBJ2-3 gives the whole variable domain EAGVVQSPRYKIIEKKQPVAFWCNPISGHNTLYWYLQNLGQGPELLIRYENEEAVDDSQLPKDRFSAERLKGVDSTLKIQPAELGDSAVYLCASSLDPGLAGVVWDTQYFGPGTRLTVL.

The chain employs TRBV10-3 and TRBJ1-1; 8 positions match TRBD1. V was clipped by 7 bases and J by 0 bases; unmatched bases: 4. The CDR3 spans 14 residues. CDR1 is ENHRY, CDR2 SYGVKD, per germline. The CDR3 reads CAITPGQVNTEAFF. In nucleotides, the CDR3 is TGTGCCATCACACCGGGACAGGTGAACACTGAAGCTTTCTTT.

J is TRBJ2-7 and V is TRBV10-2; D not resolved. The germline V and J ends were trimmed by 6 bases and 1 base, with 13 bases remaining between them. The CDR3 consists of 14 residues. The V gene's germline CDR1 is WSHSY and CDR2 SAAADI. The CDR3 reads CASRERTQSYEQYF. DNA of the CDR3: TGCGCCAGCAGGGAACGGACCCAGTCCTACGAGCAGTACTTC.

The genes are TRBV4-1 and TRBJ1-2; 7 bases agree with TRBD1. The CDR3 is 13 residues long. V gave up 1 base and J gave up 8 bases; unmatched junction bases: 4. The V gene's germline CDR1 is MGHRA and CDR2 YSYEKL. CDR3 in amino acids: CASSQAGQRGYTF. The DNA of the CDR3 is TGCGCCAGCAGCCAAGCGGGACAGAGGGGCTACACCTTC.

The CDR3 DNA sequence: TGCAGCGTTGGTCTCCGGATGAACACTGAAGCTTTCTTT. Translating gives CSVGLRMNTEAFF. The V and J genes are TRBV29-1 and TRBJ1-1; D gene ambiguous. Trimming pared 4 bases from V and 0 bases from J, leaving 9 bases between. Germline CDR1 and CDR2: SQVTM and ANQGSEA. The CDR3 covers 13 residues. Supplemented by reference TRBV29-1 and TRBJ1-1, the full variable domain reads SAVISQKPSRDICQRGTSLTIQCQVDSQVTMMFWYRQQPGQSLTLIATANQGSEATYESGFVIDKFPISRPNLTFSTLTVSNMSPEDSSIYLCSVGLRMNTEAFFGQGTRLTVV.

The J gene is TRBJ1-2, the V gene TRBV5-6; a weak D match, TRBD1 (5 bases). Germline V gives CDR1 SGHDT, CDR2 YYEEEE. This CDR3 region has 15 residues. Trimming cost V 4 bases and J 4 bases, with 17 bases left between them. The CDR3 here is CASSLARGKIYGYTF. Written as DNA, the CDR3 is TGTGCCAGCAGCCTCGCTCGGGGCAAGATCTATGGCTACACCTTC.

This chain joins TRBV9 and TRBJ1-2; a possible D gene is TRBD1 (5 bases). V shed 0 bases and J shed 2 bases, with 8 bases lying between them. CDR3 length equals 14 residues. Germline values: CDR1 SGDLS, CDR2 YYNGEE. The CDR3 nucleotides are TGTGCCAGCAGCGTAGGACAGCCCAACTATGGCTACACCTTC. It specifies CASSVGQPNYGYTF.

The V gene is TRBV2, the J gene TRBJ1-1, with unresolved D. The germline CDR1 and CDR2 sequences are SNHLY and FYNNEI. Deletions cut 5 bases from V and 4 bases from J, with 17 bases between. CDR3 length equals 15 residues. The CDR3 sequence: CASSLDPLRATEAFF. The CDR3 DNA follows: TGTGCCAGCAGTCTAGATCCACTTAGGGCCACTGAAGCTTTCTTT.

The V call is TRBV18, the J call TRBJ2-7; 11 nucleotides align to TRBD2. CDR3 length equals 13 residues. Germline assignment: CDR1 KGHSH and CDR2 LQKENI. Unmatched junction bases numbered 6, after V lost 8 bases and J lost 6 bases. For the CDR3, the DNA is TGTGCCAGCCGGACGGGACTAGCGGTCGAGCAGTACTTC. It translates to CASRTGLAVEQYF.

This rearrangement joins TRBV11-2 to TRBJ2-7; 9 bases agree with TRBD1. The CDR3 loop spans 16 amino acids. In germline, CDR1 is SGHAT, CDR2 FQNNGV. The trim removed 3 bases at V and 2 bases at J, leaving 8 bases unmatched. CDR3 DNA: TGTGCCAGCAGCTTCGAGTACAGGGGGCCAACCTACGAGCAGTACTTC. Translation gives CASSFEYRGPTYEQYF.

The chain links TRBV18 to TRBJ2-4; tentative D call: TRBD2 (5 bases). Germline V lookup: CDR1 KGHSH, CDR2 LQKENI. CDR3 length equals 13 residues. The germline V and J ends were trimmed by 5 bases and 8 bases, with 13 bases remaining between them. This chain's CDR3 is CASSEEDGDIQYF. In DNA, the CDR3 is TGTGCCAGCTCAGAGGAGGATGGGGACATTCAGTACTTC.

The chain combines TRBV18 with TRBJ1-1, with unresolved D. This CDR3 has 13 residues. Trimming took 3 bases from V and 3 from J, leaving 8 bases between them. Germline V gene sequence: CDR1 KGHSH, CDR2 LQKENI. The CDR3 is CASSPGWDTEAFF. CDR3 nucleotides: TGTGCCAGCTCACCTGGCTGGGACACTGAAGCTTTCTTT. Full variable domain (outside the CDR3, taken from reference TRBV18 and TRBJ1-1): NAGVMQNPRHLVRRRGQEARLRCSPMKGHSHVYWYRQLPEEGLKFMVYLQKENIIDESGMPKERFSAEFPKEGPSILRIQQVVRGDSAAYFCASSPGWDTEAFFGQGTRLTVV.

The chain employs TRBV6-6 and TRBJ1-1; 11 bases line up with TRBD1. Trimming removed 2 bases from V and 4 bases from J; junction bases left unmatched: 3. CDR1 is MNHNY and CDR2 is SVGAGI in the germline V gene (reference sequence). The CDR3 consists of 15 residues. The CDR3 loop reads CASSYGDRGVTEAFF. The DNA for the CDR3 is TGTGCCAGCAGTTACGGGGACAGGGGGGTCACTGAAGCTTTCTTT.

The chain employs TRBV6-6 and TRBJ2-5, with 7 bases lining up with TRBD2. The J call may be incorrect, as the DNA end agrees better with TRBJ2-7. This CDR3 is 13 amino acids long. Germline loops: CDR1 MNHNY, CDR2 SVGAGI (reference sequence). The CDR3 loop reads CAVRREGGDEQYF. The CDR3 DNA reads as TGTGCAGTCAGGAGGGAGGGAGGGGACGAGCAGTACTTC.

The chain couples TRBV10-2 to TRBJ2-2; D is possibly TRBD2 (5 bases). The CDR3 has 14 residues. Germline V lookup: CDR1 WSHSY, CDR2 SAAADI. V lost 4 bases, J lost 6 bases, and 12 bases lay in between. CDR3: CASSASSFAGELFF. CDR3 nucleotides: TGCGCCAGCAGTGCATCTAGCTTCGCCGGGGAGCTGTTTTTT.

This rearrangement joins TRBV5-1 to TRBJ2-3, with 10 positions matching TRBD1. From germline, CDR1 is SGHRS and CDR2 YFSETQ. CDR3 size: 15 residues. V shed 1 base and J 6 bases; nucleotides not matched to a gene: 5. The CDR3 DNA sequence: TGCGCCAGCAGCTTGCGGGACAGGGGCTTTGATACGCAGTATTTT. It is translated as CASSLRDRGFDTQYF. Together with reference TRBV5-1 and TRBJ2-3, the CDR3 gives the full variable domain: KAGVTQTPRYLIKTRGQQVTLSCSPISGHRSVSWYQQTPGQGLQFLFEYFSETQRNKGNFPGRFSGRQFSNSRSEMNVSTLELGDSALYLCASSLRDRGFDTQYFGPGTRLTVL.

This clone showed up just once. At the DNA level, this CDR3 is encoded by other sequences in the same sample as well. The chain joins TRBV6-5 to TRBJ1-1; D is ambiguous. The CDR3 runs 13 residues. V lost 0 bases and J lost 1, with 3 bases in between. CDR1 and CDR2 (germline): MNHEY, SVGAGI. CDR3 region: CASSYSKNTEAFF. In DNA, the CDR3 is TGTGCCAGCAGTTACTCAAAGAACACTGAAGCTTTCTTT.

The chain uses TRBV7-6 and TRBJ2-7, with D tentatively TRBD2 (5 bases). Per the germline V gene, CDR1 is SGHVS and CDR2 is FNYEAQ. V was pared by 1 base and J by 6 bases, with 7 bases between. This CDR3 has 12 amino acids. CDR3 nucleotide sequence: TGTGCCAGCAGCTTAGACGGGATCGAGCAGTACTTC. This gives the protein CASSLDGIEQYF.

This chain links TRBV18 with TRBJ2-5, with D perhaps matching TRBD1 (6 bases). The assigned J gene may be wrong: the sequence end matches TRBJ2-7 better. This CDR3 is 13 amino acids long. Germline CDR1 KGHSH, CDR2 LQKENI. The CDR3 nucleotides read TGTGCCAGCTCACCAACGGACAGTTACGAGCAGTACTTC. Residues: CASSPTDSYEQYF.

V and J are TRBV30 and TRBJ2-7; D gene unclear. V lost 3 bases, J lost 3 bases, and 15 bases lay in between. This CDR3 region has 14 residues. Germline V gives CDR1 GTSNPN, CDR2 SVGIG (reference sequence). The chain's CDR3 is CAWSNLEEYYEQYF. The CDR3 DNA reads TGTGCCTGGAGCAATCTCGAGGAATACTACGAGCAGTACTTC.

CDR3 sequence (DNA): TGTGCCAGCAGTTTCGGTGGTTCCACAGATACGCAGTATTTT. As protein: CASSFGGSTDTQYF. V gene TRBV28 combines with J gene TRBJ2-3; no reliable D call. This CDR3 has 14 amino acids. CDR1 and CDR2 from the germline V gene are MDHEN and SYDVKM. V was clipped by 3 bases and J by 2 bases, with 9 bases between them.

This clone was found once. This sequence joins TRBV5-4 and TRBJ2-4, with 10 positions matching TRBD2. V was clipped by 1 base and J by 1 base; unmatched bases: 8. The CDR3 has 18 amino acids. Germline V CDR1 and CDR2: SGHNT, YYREEE (reference sequence). The CDR3 region is CASSLTGTSERAKNIQYF. The CDR3 bases are TGTGCCAGCAGCTTGACAGGGACTAGCGAGCGGGCCAAAAACATTCAGTACTTC. Using reference TRBV5-4 and TRBJ2-4 for the parts outside the CDR3, the full variable domain is ETGVTQSPTHLIKTRGQQVTLRCSSQSGHNTVSWYQQALGQGPQFIFQYYREEENGRGNFPPRFSGLQFPNYSSELNVNALELDDSALYLCASSLTGTSERAKNIQYFGAGTRLSVL.